The rows below give T cell receptor beta chains drawn from one sample of a study of blood T cell repertoires in COVID-19. This table comes from immunoSEQ multiplex PCR, and its TCRdb copy is limited to in-frame clones, with some not included. Among 250,000 to 350,000 clones, about 86% were seen once, and the ten largest hold 15% to 19%. Sequencing was performed on peripheral blood. The receptor set was obtained from a person aged 70 to 85 with COVID-19, enrolled during active disease. CDR3s include the opening cysteine and the closing phenylalanine or tryptophan. D genes are given only for firm matches. Clone size is not always given. Where it is, it says once, few, many or a class for expanded clones.

clone size,J gene,V gene,D gene,CDR3 DNA,CDR3 protein
NA,TRBJ2-2,TRBV27,NA,TGTGCCAGCAGTCCCCCATCGGCCGGGGAGCTGTTTTTT,CASSPPSAGELFF
few,TRBJ2-7,TRBV7-8,TRBD1,TGTGCCAGCAGCTCCGGACAGGGAAATTACGAGCAGTACTTC,CASSSGQGNYEQYF
once,TRBJ1-5,TRBV27,NA,TGTGCCAGCAGTTTATGGGGCAGGACCAATCAGCCCCAGCATTTT,CASSLWGRTNQPQHF
NA,TRBJ1-2,TRBV24-1,TRBD1,TGTGCCACCAGTGATGTGGGACAGGGAAGGGGCTACACCTTC,CATSDVGQGRGYTF
NA,TRBJ1-6,TRBV27,NA,TGTGCCAGCCCGTCCGGGACAAGCAATCGGTCACCCCTCCACTTT,CASPSGTSNRSPLHF
NA,TRBJ1-4,TRBV7-9,TRBD1,TGTGCCAGCAGCCCCGAGGGGGCAAAGGGAGAAAAACTGTTTTTT,CASSPEGAKGEKLFF
NA,TRBJ2-7,TRBV16,NA,TGTGCCAGCAGCCGACACGGCAGCTCCTACGAGCAGTACTTC,CASSRHGSSYEQYF
NA,TRBJ1-1,TRBV4-1,TRBD1,TGCGCCAGCAGCCCCCGGGAGAGGACAGGTAACACTGAAGCTTTCTTT,CASSPRERTGNTEAFF
few,TRBJ2-1,TRBV30,NA,TGTGCCTGGGGGACACAGGTCAATGAGCAGTTCTTC,CAWGTQVNEQFF
NA,TRBJ2-5,TRBV7-9,TRBD1,TGTGCCAGCAGCTGGACAGGGGAAGAGACCCAGTACTTC,CASSWTGEETQYF
NA,TRBJ1-1,TRBV4-3,NA,TGCGCCAGCAGCCAAGGGGTGGGCGTGAACACTGAAGCTTTCTTT,CASSQGVGVNTEAFF
NA,TRBJ2-7,TRBV9,NA,TGTGCCAGCAGCGTTCTGCGATACGAGCAGTACTTC,CASSVLRYEQYF
few,TRBJ1-5,TRBV6-2/TRBV6-3,TRBD1,TGTGCCAGCAGTCAGGGGGCGCGTCAGCCCCAGCATTTT,CASSQGARQPQHF
NA,TRBJ2-2,TRBV7-3,NA,TGTGCCAGCAGCCCGACAACGGGGGAGCTGTTTTTT,CASSPTTGELFF
NA,TRBJ2-1,TRBV11-1,TRBD2,TGTGCCAGCAGCTTTAGGACTAGCGGGGGAAGTAATGAGCAGTTCTTC,CASSFRTSGGSNEQFF
NA,TRBJ1-2,TRBV28,NA,TGTGCCAGCTTATTAAGTGGGGCTACCGGGTTTAACTATGGCTACACCTTC,CASLLSGATGFNYGYTF
NA,TRBJ1-1,TRBV29-1,TRBD1,TGCAGCGTGCCGGGACAGGGCGGAACTGAAGCTTTCTTT,CSVPGQGGTEAFF
NA,TRBJ1-1,TRBV7-9,NA,TGTGCCAGCAGGAGTGCTTCGAACACTGAAGCTTTCTTT,CASRSASNTEAFF
NA,TRBJ1-5,TRBV6-2/TRBV6-3,TRBD1,TGTGCCAGCAGTACCGGGACAGGAAGACAGCCCCAGCATTTT,CASSTGTGRQPQHF
NA,TRBJ2-2,TRBV11-2,NA,TGTGCCAGCAGCTTGTCTTTCGTGACCGGGGAGCTGTTTTTT,CASSLSFVTGELFF
NA,TRBJ2-7,TRBV30,NA,TGTGCCTGGAGTCCGACATCAAACGAGCAGTACTTC,CAWSPTSNEQYF
once,TRBJ1-1,TRBV2,TRBD1,TGTGCCAGCAGAGGTGGGACAGGGCCCAACACTGAAGCTTTCTTT,CASRGGTGPNTEAFF
NA,TRBJ2-6,TRBV27,TRBD2,TGTGCCAGCAGTTTATCAGGACTAGCGGGAGGCGCCAACGTCCTGACTTTC,CASSLSGLAGGANVLTF
once,TRBJ2-7,TRBV28,TRBD2,TGTGCCAGCAGCCCCGGGATAGCGGGAAACGAGCAGTACTTC,CASSPGIAGNEQYF
NA,TRBJ1-2,TRBV5-4,NA,TGTGCCAGCAGCTTGGCAGGGCTTACTCTCCTTAACTATGGCTACACCTTC,CASSLAGLTLLNYGYTF